Presented here are 11 T cell receptor beta chains from one specimen sequenced in a study of cytomegalovirus exposure and HLA in healthy donors. Assay: immunoSEQ multiplex PCR; the TCRdb copy retains only in-frame clones and omits some. The table lists approximately 260,000 clones, approximately 83% of them singletons. The sample comprised PBMCs. The receptors were gathered from a woman aged 25 to 39 in good health and CMV-seropositive.

The rearrangement links TRBV7-9 to TRBJ1-2, with 8 bases fitting TRBD1. The CDR3 totals 15 residues. J gave up 0 bases and V 6 bases, and 6 bases lay outside the gene matches. Germline assignment: CDR1 SEHNR and CDR2 FQNEAQ (reference sequence). CDR3 residues: CASRSGGRANYGYTF. The CDR3 coding sequence is TGTGCCAGCAGATCAGGGGGCCGAGCTAACTATGGCTACACCTTC.

The chain employs TRBV4-1 and TRBJ2-7; D perhaps matches TRBD1 (6 bases). The length of the CDR3 is 14 residues. Trimming took off 8 bases at V and 0 bases at J, with 14 bases between the two ends. Looked up from germline, CDR1 is MGHRA and CDR2 is YSYEKL. The CDR3 here is CASAYRDNSYEQYF. CDR3 nucleotides: TGCGCCAGCGCCTACCGGGACAACTCCTACGAGCAGTACTTC.

This chain joins TRBV6-1 and TRBJ1-1; 7 bases agree with TRBD1. In germline, CDR1 is MNHNS, CDR2 SASEGT. The CDR3 sequence is 17 residues long. V shed 2 bases and J 5 bases; nucleotides not matched to a gene: 14. The CDR3 DNA follows: TGTGCCAGCAGTGAAAGTGAGGGGGCCACCATAGAGACTGAAGCTTTCTTT. It codes for CASSESEGATIETEAFF.

The rearrangement links TRBV6-1 to TRBJ2-2; D gene ambiguous. Germline V CDR1 and CDR2: MNHNS, SASEGT. V lost 2 bases and J lost 2, with 9 bases in between. This CDR3 has 15 amino acids. CDR3 region: CASSERTDNTGELFF. CDR3 in DNA: TGTGCCAGCAGTGAACGCACAGATAACACCGGGGAGCTGTTTTTT.

CDR3 coding DNA: TGTGCCAGCAGTCCGATTACAGGGGCCACTCAGCCCCAGCATTTT. This gives the protein CASSPITGATQPQHF. The chain has TRBV27 and TRBJ1-5; 7 bases agree with TRBD1. The CDR3 consists of 15 residues. Germline loops: CDR1 MNHEY, CDR2 SMNVEV (reference sequence). Trimming at V came to 5 bases and at J to 6 bases, leaving 10 bases not matched to a gene.

The rearrangement uses TRBV7-9 and TRBJ1-1; no definite D call. The germline gives CDR1 SEHNR, CDR2 FQNEAQ (reference sequence). The CDR3 extends over 14 amino acids. V lost 2 bases, J lost 5 bases, and 12 bases lay in between. The CDR3 DNA follows: TGTGCCAGCAGCTTAAGGGCCCCGGGGACTGAAGCTTTCTTT. Translation gives CASSLRAPGTEAFF.

The chain has TRBV18 and TRBJ1-1, with 9 positions matching TRBD1. The V segment lost 0 bases and the J segment 5 bases; nucleotides outside the gene matches: 7. This CDR3 spans 16 amino acids. Germline assignment: CDR1 KGHSH and CDR2 LQKENI. The CDR3 sequence is CASSPPVGQGRTEAFF. In nucleotides, the CDR3 is TGTGCCAGCTCACCACCGGTCGGACAGGGGAGAACTGAAGCTTTCTTT.

The J gene is TRBJ1-2, the V gene TRBV7-9, with 9 bases lining up with TRBD1. The CDR3 contains 15 residues. CDR1 and CDR2 (germline): SEHNR, FQNEAQ (reference sequence). V shed 5 bases and J 8 bases; nucleotides not matched to a gene: 12. The CDR3: CASSGGQGSLLGYTF. CDR3 nucleotide sequence: TGTGCCAGCAGCGGTGGACAGGGGTCCTTGTTAGGCTACACCTTC. Full variable domain (outside the CDR3, taken from reference TRBV7-9 and TRBJ1-2): DTGVSQNPRHKITKRGQNVTFRCDPISEHNRLYWYRQTLGQGPEFLTYFQNEAQLEKSRLLSDRFSAERPKGSFSTLEIQRTEQGDSAMYLCASSGGQGSLLGYTFGSGTRLTVV.

The rearrangement links TRBV18 to TRBJ1-5; perhaps TRBD1 as D (5 bases). Per the germline V gene, CDR1 is KGHSH and CDR2 is LQKENI. Trimming left V 6 bases short and J 1 base short, with 10 bases between. The CDR3 is 14 residues long. CDR3 bases: TGTGCCAGCTCTCTGCGACAGAGCAATCAGCCCCAGCATTTT. This gives the protein CASSLRQSNQPQHF.

The rearrangement joins TRBV5-6 to TRBJ1-4, with D tentatively TRBD1 (6 bases). The CDR3 consists of 14 residues. V gave up 0 bases and J gave up 6 bases, with 9 bases separating them. From germline, CDR1 is SGHDT and CDR2 YYEEEE. CDR3 coding DNA: TGTGCCAGCAGCTTGGCCCACAGGGATGAAAAACTGTTTTTT. Amino acid sequence: CASSLAHRDEKLFF.

V and J are TRBV6-6 and TRBJ1-1; 12 positions match TRBD1. The CDR3 sequence is 13 residues long. Losses at the gene ends were 9 bases for V and 6 bases for J; bases not matched to a gene: 5. Germline lookup yields CDR1 MNHNY and CDR2 SVGAGI (reference sequence). The CDR3 region is CASGTGGTAEAFF. The CDR3 nucleotides are TGTGCCAGTGGGACAGGGGGCACTGCTGAAGCTTTCTTT.